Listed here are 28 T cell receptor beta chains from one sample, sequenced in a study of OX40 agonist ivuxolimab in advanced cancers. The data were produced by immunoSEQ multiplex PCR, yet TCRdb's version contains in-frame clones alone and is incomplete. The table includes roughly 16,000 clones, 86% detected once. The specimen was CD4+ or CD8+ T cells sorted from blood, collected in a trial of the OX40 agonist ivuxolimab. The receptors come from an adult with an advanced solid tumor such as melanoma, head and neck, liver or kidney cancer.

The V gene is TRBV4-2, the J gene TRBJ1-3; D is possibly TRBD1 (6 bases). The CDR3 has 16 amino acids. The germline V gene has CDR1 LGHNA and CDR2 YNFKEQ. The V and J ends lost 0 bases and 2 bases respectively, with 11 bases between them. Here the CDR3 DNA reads TGTGCCAGCAGCCAAGATTTTAGGACAGCTGGAAACACCATATATTTT. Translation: CASSQDFRTAGNTIYF.

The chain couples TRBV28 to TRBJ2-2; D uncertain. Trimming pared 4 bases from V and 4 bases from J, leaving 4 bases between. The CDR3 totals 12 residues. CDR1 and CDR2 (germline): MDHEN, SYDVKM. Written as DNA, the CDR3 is TGTGCCAGCAGTTCAAGCACCGGGGAGCTGTTTTTT. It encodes CASSSSTGELFF.

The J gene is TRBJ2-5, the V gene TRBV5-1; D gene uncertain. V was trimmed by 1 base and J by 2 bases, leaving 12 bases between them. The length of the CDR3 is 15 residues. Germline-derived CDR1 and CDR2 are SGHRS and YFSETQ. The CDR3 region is CASSLLPRNQETQYF. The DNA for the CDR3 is TGCGCCAGCAGCTTGTTGCCTAGAAATCAAGAGACCCAGTACTTC.

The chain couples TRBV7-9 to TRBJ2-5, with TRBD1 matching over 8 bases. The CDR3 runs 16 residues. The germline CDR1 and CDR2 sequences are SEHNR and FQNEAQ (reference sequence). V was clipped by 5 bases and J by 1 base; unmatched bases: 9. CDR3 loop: CASSPRQGSLQETQYF. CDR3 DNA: TGTGCCAGCAGCCCCCGACAGGGGAGCCTCCAAGAGACCCAGTACTTC.

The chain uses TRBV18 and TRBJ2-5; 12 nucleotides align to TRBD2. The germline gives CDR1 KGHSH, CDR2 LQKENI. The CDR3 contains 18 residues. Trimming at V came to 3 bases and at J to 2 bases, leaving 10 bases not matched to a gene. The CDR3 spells CASSPRLAGAGGQETQYF. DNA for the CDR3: TGTGCCAGCTCACCCAGACTAGCGGGAGCGGGAGGTCAAGAGACCCAGTACTTC.

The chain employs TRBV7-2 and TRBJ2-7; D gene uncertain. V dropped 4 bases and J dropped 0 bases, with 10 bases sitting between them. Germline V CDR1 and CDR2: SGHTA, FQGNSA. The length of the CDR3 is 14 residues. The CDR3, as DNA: TGTGCCAGCAGCTCAGCATCCTACTCCTACGAGCAGTACTTC. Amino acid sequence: CASSSASYSYEQYF.

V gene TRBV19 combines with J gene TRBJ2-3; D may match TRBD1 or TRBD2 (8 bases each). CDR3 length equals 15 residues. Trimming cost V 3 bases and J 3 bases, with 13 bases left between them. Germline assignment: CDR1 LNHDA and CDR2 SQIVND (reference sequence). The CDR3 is CASSISGTGTDTQYF. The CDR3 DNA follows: TGTGCCAGTAGTATTAGCGGGACAGGAACAGATACGCAGTATTTT.

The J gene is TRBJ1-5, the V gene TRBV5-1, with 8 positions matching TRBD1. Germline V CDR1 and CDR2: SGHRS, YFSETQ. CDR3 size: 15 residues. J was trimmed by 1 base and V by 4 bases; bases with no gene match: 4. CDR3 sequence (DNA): TGCGCCAGCAGCCCTCAGGGGGCGAGCAATCAGCCCCAGCATTTT. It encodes CASSPQGASNQPQHF.

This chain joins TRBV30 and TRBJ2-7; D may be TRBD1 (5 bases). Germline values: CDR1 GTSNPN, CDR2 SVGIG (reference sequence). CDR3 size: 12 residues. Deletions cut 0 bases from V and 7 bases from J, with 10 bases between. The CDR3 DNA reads TGTGCCTGGAGTGTACATCAGGGTGAGCAGTACTTC. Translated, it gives CAWSVHQGEQYF. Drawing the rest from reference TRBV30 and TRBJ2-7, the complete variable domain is SQTIHQWPATLVQPVGSPLSLECTVEGTSNPNLYWYRQAAGRGLQLLFYSVGIGQISSEVPQNLSASRPQDRQFILSSKKLLLSDSGFYLCAWSVHQGEQYFGPGTRLTVT.

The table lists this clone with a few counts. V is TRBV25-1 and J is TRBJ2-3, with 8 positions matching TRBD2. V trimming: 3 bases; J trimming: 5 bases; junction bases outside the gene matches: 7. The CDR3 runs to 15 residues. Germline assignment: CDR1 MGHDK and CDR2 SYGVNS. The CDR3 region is CASSEGAGVRDTQYF. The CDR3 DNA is TGTGCCAGCAGTGAGGGAGCGGGAGTGAGAGATACGCAGTATTTT.

DNA for the CDR3: TGTGCCAGCACGCGATCTCTAGCGGCCCTAGGGACCGGGGAGCTGTTTTTT. It yields the protein CASTRSLAALGTGELFF. The V and J genes are TRBV27 and TRBJ2-2; 7 bases map to TRBD2. V was clipped by 7 bases and J by 5 bases; unmatched bases: 16. Germline CDR1 and CDR2: MNHEY and SMNVEV (reference sequence). This CDR3 has 17 residues.

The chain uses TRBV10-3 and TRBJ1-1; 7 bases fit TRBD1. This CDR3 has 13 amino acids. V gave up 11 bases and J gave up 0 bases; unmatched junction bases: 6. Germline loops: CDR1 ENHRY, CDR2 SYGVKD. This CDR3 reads CASRDRMNTEAFF. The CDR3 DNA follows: TGTGCCTCCCGGGACAGAATGAACACTGAAGCTTTCTTT.

This CDR3 reads CATQTSGLSANTGELFF. The CDR3 bases are TGTGCCACCCAGACTAGCGGGTTGTCCGCGAACACCGGGGAGCTGTTTTTT. The chain couples TRBV5-4 to TRBJ2-2; 10 nucleotides align to TRBD2. Germline lookup yields CDR1 SGHNT and CDR2 YYREEE (reference sequence). The CDR3 spans 17 residues. Trimming at V came to 9 bases and at J to 0 bases, leaving 11 bases not matched to a gene. The full variable domain, rest sourced from reference TRBV5-4 and TRBJ2-2, is ETGVTQSPTHLIKTRGQQVTLRCSSQSGHNTVSWYQQALGQGPQFIFQYYREEENGRGNFPPRFSGLQFPNYSSELNVNALELDDSALYLCATQTSGLSANTGELFFGEGSRLTVL.

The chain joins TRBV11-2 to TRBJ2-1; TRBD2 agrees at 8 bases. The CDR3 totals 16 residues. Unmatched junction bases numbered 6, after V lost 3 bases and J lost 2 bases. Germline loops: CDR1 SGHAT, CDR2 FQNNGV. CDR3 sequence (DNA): TGTGCCAGCAGCTTCTCCAGCGGGAGTACCTACAATGAGCAGTTCTTC. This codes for CASSFSSGSTYNEQFF.

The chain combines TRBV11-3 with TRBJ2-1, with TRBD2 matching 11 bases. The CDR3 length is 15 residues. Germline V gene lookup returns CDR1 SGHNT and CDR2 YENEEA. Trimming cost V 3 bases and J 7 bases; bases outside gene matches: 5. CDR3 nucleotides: TGTGCCAGCAGCTTTCTAGCGGGAGGCATGAATGAGCAGTTCTTC. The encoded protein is CASSFLAGGMNEQFF.

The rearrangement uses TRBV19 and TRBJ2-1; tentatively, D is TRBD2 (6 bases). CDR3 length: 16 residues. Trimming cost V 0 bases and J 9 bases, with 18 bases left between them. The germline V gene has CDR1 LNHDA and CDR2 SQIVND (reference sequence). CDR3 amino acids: CASSIDTTARGGEQFF. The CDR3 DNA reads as TGTGCCAGTAGTATAGATACCACTGCCCGGGGAGGTGAGCAGTTCTTC.

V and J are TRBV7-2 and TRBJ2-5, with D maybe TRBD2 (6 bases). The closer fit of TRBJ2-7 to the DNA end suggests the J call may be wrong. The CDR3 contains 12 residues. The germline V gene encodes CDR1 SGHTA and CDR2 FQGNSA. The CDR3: CASSLWGDEQYF. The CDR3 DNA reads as TGTGCCAGCAGCTTATGGGGGGACGAGCAGTACTTC.

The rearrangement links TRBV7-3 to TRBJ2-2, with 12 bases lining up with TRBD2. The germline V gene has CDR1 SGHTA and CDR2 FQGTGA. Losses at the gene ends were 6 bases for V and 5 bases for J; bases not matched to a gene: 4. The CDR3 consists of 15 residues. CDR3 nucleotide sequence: TGTGCCAGCAGGCAGACTAGCGGGAGTACCGGGGAGCTGTTTTTT. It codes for CASRQTSGSTGELFF. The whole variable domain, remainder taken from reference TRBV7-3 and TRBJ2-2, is GAGVSQTPSNKVTEKGKYVELRCDPISGHTALYWYRQSLGQGPEFLIYFQGTGAADDSGLPNDRFFAVRPEGSVSTLKIQRTERGDSAVYLCASRQTSGSTGELFFGEGSRLTVL.

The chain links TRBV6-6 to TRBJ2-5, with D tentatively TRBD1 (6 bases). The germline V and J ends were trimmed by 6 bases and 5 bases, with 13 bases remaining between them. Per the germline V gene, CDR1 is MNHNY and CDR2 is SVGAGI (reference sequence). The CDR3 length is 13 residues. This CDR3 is CASSQGQYETQYF. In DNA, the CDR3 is TGTGCCAGCAGCCAGGGACAATATGAGACCCAGTACTTC.

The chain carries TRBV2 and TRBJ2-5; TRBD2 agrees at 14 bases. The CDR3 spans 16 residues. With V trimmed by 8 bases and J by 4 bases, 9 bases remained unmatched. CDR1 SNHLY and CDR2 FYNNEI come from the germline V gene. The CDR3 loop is CASVRLAGGPRETQYF. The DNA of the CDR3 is TGTGCCAGCGTTAGACTAGCGGGAGGGCCTCGAGAGACCCAGTACTTC.

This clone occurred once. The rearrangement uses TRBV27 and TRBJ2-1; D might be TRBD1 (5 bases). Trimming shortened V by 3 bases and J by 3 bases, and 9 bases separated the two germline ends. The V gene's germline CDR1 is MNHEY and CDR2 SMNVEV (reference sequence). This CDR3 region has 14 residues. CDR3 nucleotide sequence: TGTGCCAGCAGTTTGGGCACAGGCTACAATGAGCAGTTCTTC. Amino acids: CASSLGTGYNEQFF.

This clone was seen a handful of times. The CDR3: CASSLGGTSGNEQFF. In DNA, the CDR3 is TGCGCCAGCAGCTTGGGTGGGACTAGCGGCAATGAGCAGTTCTTC. V gene TRBV5-1 combines with J gene TRBJ2-1; the match to TRBD2 covers 11 bases. Germline V gives CDR1 SGHRS, CDR2 YFSETQ. The V and J ends lost 0 bases and 6 bases, in that order; junction bases with no gene match: 2. CDR3 size: 15 residues. The whole variable domain, filled in from reference TRBV5-1 and TRBJ2-1, reads KAGVTQTPRYLIKTRGQQVTLSCSPISGHRSVSWYQQTPGQGLQFLFEYFSETQRNKGNFPGRFSGRQFSNSRSEMNVSTLELGDSALYLCASSLGGTSGNEQFFGPGTRLTVL.

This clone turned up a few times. CDR3 protein: CASMALVTGLAGDPYEQYF. The DNA for the CDR3 is TGTGCCAGCATGGCTTTGGTTACAGGACTAGCGGGAGACCCCTACGAGCAGTACTTC. The chain carries TRBV2 and TRBJ2-7; 13 bases map to TRBD2. Germline V lookup: CDR1 SNHLY, CDR2 FYNNEI. Trimming took 7 bases from V and 2 from J; bases not matched to a gene: 17. CDR3 length equals 19 residues.

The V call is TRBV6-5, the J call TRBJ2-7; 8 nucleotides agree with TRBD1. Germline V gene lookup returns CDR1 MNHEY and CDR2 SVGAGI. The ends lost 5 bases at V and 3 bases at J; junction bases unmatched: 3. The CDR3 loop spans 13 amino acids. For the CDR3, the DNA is TGTGCCAGCAGTCCCGGGACAGGCTACGAGCAGTACTTC. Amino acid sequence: CASSPGTGYEQYF.

The CDR3 sequence is CAWSVGTSGIDTQYF. CDR3 nucleotide sequence: TGTGCCTGGAGCGTCGGGACTAGCGGCATAGATACGCAGTATTTT. The rearrangement joins TRBV30 to TRBJ2-3, with 11 bases that match TRBD2. With V trimmed by 3 bases and J by 5 bases, 7 bases remained unmatched. Germline V gene data show CDR1 as GTSNPN and CDR2 as SVGIG (reference sequence). The length of the CDR3 is 15 residues.

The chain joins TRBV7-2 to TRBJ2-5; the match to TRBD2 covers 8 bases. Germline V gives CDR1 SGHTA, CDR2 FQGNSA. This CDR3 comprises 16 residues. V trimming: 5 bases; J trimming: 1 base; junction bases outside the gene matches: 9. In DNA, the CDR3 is TGTGCCAGCAGCACCCGGACGGGGGGGGCCCAAGAGACCCAGTACTTC. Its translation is CASSTRTGGAQETQYF.

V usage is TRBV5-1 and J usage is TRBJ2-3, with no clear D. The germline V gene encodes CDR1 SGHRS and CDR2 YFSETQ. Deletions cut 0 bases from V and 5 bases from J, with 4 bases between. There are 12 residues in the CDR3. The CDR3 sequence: CASSLGLDTQYF. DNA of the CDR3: TGCGCCAGCAGCTTGGGGTTAGATACGCAGTATTTT.

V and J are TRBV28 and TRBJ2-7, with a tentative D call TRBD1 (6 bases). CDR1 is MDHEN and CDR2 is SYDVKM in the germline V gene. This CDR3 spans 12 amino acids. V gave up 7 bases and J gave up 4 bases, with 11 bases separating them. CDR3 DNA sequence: TGTGCCAGCACAGGGGCTGTTTACGAGCAGTACTTC. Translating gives CASTGAVYEQYF. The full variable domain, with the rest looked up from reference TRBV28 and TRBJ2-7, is DVKVTQSSRYLVKRTGEKVFLECVQDMDHENMFWYRQDPGLGLRLIYFSYDVKMKEKGDIPEGYSVSREKKERFSLILESASTNQTSMYLCASTGAVYEQYFGPGTRLTVT.